Below, 21 T cell receptor beta chains from the same sample are listed, as sequenced in a study of shared clonotypes between healthy human individuals (TCRdb year 2020). Library generation was performed with the immunoSEQ multiplex PCR assay. The table was pulled from immuneACCESS by TCRdb, which kept in-frame rearrangements only. Such tables lose some clones; where checked, under half of the loss comes from unresolved V genes, and the rest has no known cause. The sample records under 1,100,000 clones, 60% to 80% of which are singletons. The ten largest make up approximately 1.5% of the sample. Sequenced material: memory CD4+ T cells sorted from blood. The cell subset or site label of this sample denotes: CD45RA-negative fraction. The origin of the receptors is a young man in good health.

This clone showed up just a few times. V and J are TRBV6-1 and TRBJ2-3; 8 bases are shared with TRBD1. J was trimmed by 4 bases and V by 6 bases; bases with no gene match: 6. Germline-derived CDR1 and CDR2 are MNHNS and SASEGT. The CDR3 has 14 residues. Written as DNA, the CDR3 is TGTGCCAGCAGGCCGACAGGGGCGTCAGATACGCAGTATTTT. Translation gives CASRPTGASDTQYF.

The chain employs TRBV30 and TRBJ1-6; unclear D gene. The germline V gene has CDR1 GTSNPN and CDR2 SVGIG (reference sequence). Trimming took off 3 bases at V and 10 bases at J, with 13 bases between the two ends. The CDR3 contains 13 residues. The CDR3 coding sequence is TGTGCCTGGAGCGAGGTTATGGGATCACCCCTCCACTTT. This translates into CAWSEVMGSPLHF.

The chain is built from TRBV9 and TRBJ2-1, with unresolved D. The CDR3 spans 12 residues. V was pared by 0 bases and J by 11 bases, with 9 bases between. CDR1 SGDLS and CDR2 YYNGEE come from the germline V gene. The CDR3 bases are TGTGCCAGCAGCGTAGAAGGCACGCAGCAGTTCTTC. Protein sequence: CASSVEGTQQFF. The variable domain in full, completed from reference TRBV9 and TRBJ2-1, reads DSGVTQTPKHLITATGQRVTLRCSPRSGDLSVYWYQQSLDQGLQFLIQYYNGEERAKGNILERFSAQQFPDLHSELNLSSLELGDSALYFCASSVEGTQQFFGPGTRLTVL.

The chain carries TRBV5-4 and TRBJ2-5; the match to TRBD1 covers 11 bases. The CDR3 sequence is 14 residues long. Germline V gene data show CDR1 as SGHNT and CDR2 as YYREEE (reference sequence). V shed 0 bases, J shed 11 bases, and the junction held 6 bases outside the gene matches. The CDR3 sequence: CASSLAGTGGEQYF. The DNA of the CDR3 is TGTGCCAGCAGCTTGGCGGGGACAGGGGGGGAGCAGTACTTC.

This rearrangement joins TRBV7-2 to TRBJ2-5, with 7 positions matching TRBD2. This CDR3 has 16 amino acids. Germline V gives CDR1 SGHTA, CDR2 FQGNSA. Trimming at V came to 1 base and at J to 6 bases, leaving 11 bases not matched to a gene. The CDR3 reads CASSLGVPAGKQTQYF. Here the CDR3 DNA reads TGTGCCAGCAGCTTAGGGGTACCAGCGGGAAAACAGACCCAGTACTTC.

The sample holds one count of this clone. The chain links TRBV19 to TRBJ2-2; perhaps D is TRBD1 or TRBD2 (5 bases each). V lost 5 bases to trimming and J lost 4 bases, with 14 bases between them. Per the germline V gene, CDR1 is LNHDA and CDR2 is SQIVND (reference sequence). The CDR3 has 15 residues. The CDR3 nucleotides are TGTGCCAGTAGTGAGGGGTTGGTGGGCACCGGGGAGCTGTTTTTT. The encoded protein is CASSEGLVGTGELFF. Using reference TRBV19 and TRBJ2-2 for the parts outside the CDR3, the full variable domain is DGGITQSPKYLFRKEGQNVTLSCEQNLNHDAMYWYRQDPGQGLRLIYYSQIVNDFQKGDIAEGYSVSREKKESFPLTVTSAQKNPTAFYLCASSEGLVGTGELFFGEGSRLTVL.

The gene calls are TRBV28 and TRBJ2-1, with 10 nucleotides matching TRBD1. The CDR3 has 17 amino acids. Germline V lookup: CDR1 MDHEN, CDR2 SYDVKM. The ends lost 3 bases at V and 2 bases at J; junction bases unmatched: 7. The CDR3 DNA reads as TGTGCCAGCAGTTTTAGGGGACAGGGGTTGGCCTACAATGAGCAGTTCTTC. It codes for CASSFRGQGLAYNEQFF.

The genes are TRBV2 and TRBJ2-7; D is ambiguous. The V gene lost 6 bases and the J gene lost 0 bases, with 12 bases spanning the gap. CDR1 is SNHLY, CDR2 FYNNEI, per germline. This CDR3 has 14 amino acids. The CDR3 here is CASSENPSSYEQYF. CDR3 DNA: TGTGCCAGCAGCGAAAATCCCAGCTCCTACGAGCAGTACTTC.

The sample holds a few counts of this clone. The V call is TRBV7-8, the J call TRBJ1-1; the D gene is possibly TRBD1 (6 bases). The germline gives CDR1 SGHVS, CDR2 FQNEAQ. Trimming removed 5 bases at V and 5 bases at J, with 12 bases between. The CDR3 length is 13 residues. CDR3 coding DNA: TGTGCCAGCAGCCGAGGACAGTCAACTGAAGCTTTCTTT. Protein sequence: CASSRGQSTEAFF.

Concerning this clone itself: The sample has other DNA sequences that encode this CDR3 too. This rearrangement joins TRBV5-6 to TRBJ2-7; 7 nucleotides line up with TRBD1. After removal of 5 bases from V and 2 bases from J, the junction contained 4 bases not matched to a gene. The CDR3 is 13 amino acids. Germline loops: CDR1 SGHDT, CDR2 YYEEEE. Written as DNA, the CDR3 is TGTGCCAGCAGTTCGGGACAGACCTACGAGCAGTACTTC. Translating gives CASSSGQTYEQYF.

This clone occurred once. V is TRBV6-1 and J is TRBJ2-1, with no clear D. The ends were cut back, 6 bases at V and 5 bases at J, with 17 bases in the middle. Germline CDR1 MNHNS, CDR2 SASEGT. The CDR3 consists of 15 residues. This CDR3 reads CASRANRASNNEQFF. In DNA, the CDR3 is TGTGCCAGCAGAGCAAACCGGGCTTCGAACAATGAGCAGTTCTTC.

V is TRBV19 and J is TRBJ2-4; D is uncertain. The germline V gene encodes CDR1 LNHDA and CDR2 SQIVND (reference sequence). CDR3 length equals 15 residues. The V end was cut by 3 bases, the J end by 2 bases, with 11 bases between. CDR3 region: CASSIATLTKNIQYF. CDR3 sequence (DNA): TGTGCCAGTAGTATCGCAACTTTGACCAAAAACATTCAGTACTTC.

The genes are TRBV9 and TRBJ1-1; D gene ambiguous. In germline, CDR1 is SGDLS, CDR2 YYNGEE. The CDR3 contains 15 residues. V dropped 4 bases and J dropped 2 bases, with 15 bases sitting between them. The CDR3 DNA is TGTGCCAGCAGCTCCTTAGCCTCACCCAACACTGAAGCTTTCTTT. Protein sequence: CASSSLASPNTEAFF.

This rearrangement joins TRBV5-1 to TRBJ2-5; D is perhaps TRBD2 (7 bases). Germline loops: CDR1 SGHRS, CDR2 YFSETQ. The CDR3 spans 17 residues. Trimming pared 4 bases from V and 3 bases from J, leaving 22 bases between. CDR3 sequence: CASSPTGAGAGKETQYF. The CDR3, as DNA: TGCGCCAGCAGCCCTACAGGTGCGGGGGCCGGGAAAGAGACCCAGTACTTC.

The chain joins TRBV9 to TRBJ2-3; 7 nucleotides match TRBD2. Germline CDR1 SGDLS, CDR2 YYNGEE. Germline trimming cut 1 base from V and 2 bases from J; bases unmatched to any gene: 4. The CDR3 is 15 amino acids. CDR3 sequence: CASSVLADVTDTQYF. The CDR3 region has the DNA TGTGCCAGCAGCGTACTAGCGGATGTCACAGATACGCAGTATTTT.

CDR3 in DNA: TGCGCCAGCAGCTTGATACAGGACTATGGCTACACCTTC. As protein: CASSLIQDYGYTF. This chain connects TRBV5-1 to TRBJ1-2; a weak D match, TRBD1 (5 bases). This CDR3 has 13 residues. The V end was cut by 1 base, the J end by 3 bases, with 7 bases between. The germline V gene has CDR1 SGHRS and CDR2 YFSETQ.

This sequence joins TRBV28 and TRBJ1-5, with 8 bases lining up with TRBD1. V lost 6 bases and J lost 6; bases outside the gene matches: 10. Germline V gene data show CDR1 as MDHEN and CDR2 as SYDVKM. This CDR3 has 15 amino acids. Here the CDR3 reads CASRDKTGDTQPQHF. The CDR3 DNA reads as TGTGCCAGCAGAGATAAGACAGGGGATACTCAGCCCCAGCATTTT.

As DNA, the CDR3 is TGTGCCAGCACGAACAGGGGGGAAGCTTTCTTT. Its translation is CASTNRGEAFF. The chain employs TRBV6-1 and TRBJ1-1, with 8 bases fitting TRBD1. CDR1 is MNHNS and CDR2 is SASEGT in the germline V gene. The CDR3 has 11 amino acids. V shed 7 bases, J shed 8 bases, and the junction held 3 bases outside the gene matches.

This clone has just a few counts. The sample holds other DNA sequences that translate to the same CDR3. V and J are TRBV9 and TRBJ1-1; D is unresolved. CDR3 length equals 13 residues. Germline V CDR1 and CDR2: SGDLS, YYNGEE. V lost 0 bases to trimming and J lost 4 bases, with 7 bases between them. CDR3 in DNA: TGTGCCAGCAGCGTAGGACCGGGCACTGAAGCTTTCTTT. This gives the protein CASSVGPGTEAFF.

The chain links TRBV7-9 to TRBJ2-5, with D tentatively TRBD1 (6 bases). The CDR3 is made up of 15 amino acids. Trimming took 1 base from V and 1 from J, leaving 10 bases between them. Germline V gene data show CDR1 as SEHNR and CDR2 as FQNEAQ (reference sequence). The CDR3 spells CASSLEGHLQETQYF. For the CDR3, the DNA is TGTGCCAGCAGCTTAGAGGGACATCTCCAAGAGACCCAGTACTTC.

About this clone: The sample contains more than one DNA sequence encoding this CDR3. This chain connects TRBV18 to TRBJ2-5; D not resolved. The CDR3 has 12 residues. Germline CDR1 and CDR2: KGHSH and LQKENI. Trimming removed 3 bases at V and 5 bases at J, with 7 bases between. The CDR3 nucleotides read TGTGCCAGCTCACCGACTCAGGAGACCCAGTACTTC. Protein product: CASSPTQETQYF.